The next 20 T cell receptor beta chains were all read from a single sample in a study of blood T cell repertoires in COVID-19 (dated by TCRdb to about 2020). Receptors were amplified or captured by the immunoSEQ multiplex PCR assay. The table comes from immuneACCESS by way of TCRdb, which keeps in-frame sequences with V and J called. Part of the clones is missing from these tables; in studies checked, under half for an unresolved V gene and the rest for unknown reasons. In all, the sample holds about 250,000 clones, and around 89% of those were seen once. In total, the top ten clones hold less than 2.5% of the sample. The sample taken for sequencing was PBMCs or T cells enriched from blood (not recorded which). Receptors originate from a woman aged 18-30 years who had recovered from COVID-19.

This chain uses TRBV4-1 with TRBJ2-3; a weak D match, TRBD2 (5 bases). The CDR3 has 15 residues. CDR1 is MGHRA and CDR2 is YSYEKL in the germline V gene. V was cut by 1 base and J by 2 bases, with 10 bases left in between. This chain's CDR3 is CASSQVGVPTDTQYF. In DNA form, the CDR3 reads TGCGCCAGCAGCCAAGTCGGGGTACCCACAGATACGCAGTATTTT.

V usage is TRBV19 and J usage is TRBJ1-3, with D possibly TRBD1 on 6 matching bases. Germline CDR1 reads LNHDA; CDR2 reads SQIVND (reference sequence). The V end lost 3 bases, the J end lost 0 bases, and 15 bases lay between the germline ends. The CDR3 runs 17 residues. The CDR3 bases are TGTGCCAGTAGTATCTCGCCGGGGGGCCACTCTGGAAACACCATATATTTT. As protein: CASSISPGGHSGNTIYF.

CDR3 residues: CSGGEYQETQYF. CDR3 nucleotide sequence: TGCAGCGGGGGAGAGTACCAAGAGACCCAGTACTTC. The V call is TRBV29-1, the J call TRBJ2-5, with a possible D match to TRBD2 (5 bases). Between the trimmed V and J ends, which lost 7 bases and 0 bases, there was a span of 9 bases. The CDR3 contains 12 residues. The germline gives CDR1 SQVTM, CDR2 ANQGSEA.

CDR3: CARSLDFWAGQGITEAFF. Here the CDR3 DNA reads TGTGCCAGAAGCTTGGATTTTTGGGCGGGACAGGGGATCACTGAAGCTTTCTTT. The gene calls are TRBV5-3 and TRBJ1-1, with 10 bases that match TRBD1. TRBV5-3 is flagged as an ORF with uncertain function. Trimming removed 0 bases from V and 4 bases from J; junction bases left unmatched: 12. The CDR3 length is 18 residues.

In its sample, this clone was seen a few times. The chain couples TRBV5-4 to TRBJ2-3; 7 positions match TRBD1. The CDR3 covers 15 residues. Germline loops: CDR1 SGHNT, CDR2 YYREEE (reference sequence). The J segment lost 1 base and the V segment lost 2 bases, leaving 4 bases of the junction unmatched. The CDR3 coding sequence is TGTGCCAGCAGCTTTGGGGACAGAGGCACAGATACGCAGTATTTT. Its protein product is CASSFGDRGTDTQYF. Combining the CDR3 with reference TRBV5-4 and TRBJ2-3 gives the whole variable domain ETGVTQSPTHLIKTRGQQVTLRCSSQSGHNTVSWYQQALGQGPQFIFQYYREEENGRGNFPPRFSGLQFPNYSSELNVNALELDDSALYLCASSFGDRGTDTQYFGPGTRLTVL.

This chain connects TRBV12-1 to TRBJ2-1; the table's D call TRBD1 went unverified against the DNA. TRBV12-1 represents a pseudogene. CDR3 size: 16 residues. The CDR3 sequence: CASSFQEDRSYNEQFF. The DNA of the CDR3 is TGTGCCAGCAGCTTCCAGGAAGATAGGTCCTACAATGAGCAGTTCTTC.

The genes are TRBV12-3 or TRBV12-4 and TRBJ2-1, with D perhaps TRBD2 (6 bases). The CDR3 contains 13 residues. V lost 6 bases, J lost 8 bases, and 14 bases lay in between. CDR3 sequence: CASSPSGGDEQFF. CDR3 coding DNA: TGTGCCAGCAGCCCCTCCGGAGGGGATGAGCAGTTCTTC.

The chain has TRBV6-5 and TRBJ1-1; D is ambiguous. Germline V gives CDR1 MNHEY, CDR2 SVGAGI. Trimming took off 6 bases at V and 4 bases at J, with 6 bases between the two ends. The length of the CDR3 is 11 residues. The CDR3 nucleotides are TGTGCCAGCAGAGGAGTCACTGAAGCTTTCTTT. It translates to CASRGVTEAFF.

V is TRBV7-9 and J is TRBJ1-3; a possible D gene is TRBD1 (5 bases). CDR3 length: 14 residues. V was trimmed by 2 bases and J by 7 bases, leaving 12 bases between them. The germline gives CDR1 SEHNR, CDR2 FQNEAQ (reference sequence). CDR3 bases: TGTGCCAGCAGCTTAAGCAGGGATAAGAACACCATATATTTT. Its protein is CASSLSRDKNTIYF.

This chain uses TRBV30 with TRBJ2-5; no definite D call. The V and J ends lost 2 bases and 2 bases respectively, with 6 bases between them. Germline CDR1 reads GTSNPN; CDR2 reads SVGIG (reference sequence). CDR3 length: 12 amino acids. The CDR3 region is CAWSLFQETQYF. CDR3 in DNA: TGTGCCTGGAGTCTGTTTCAAGAGACCCAGTACTTC.

The chain is built from TRBV19 and TRBJ2-2; 8 bases fit TRBD1. Germline CDR1 LNHDA, CDR2 SQIVND (reference sequence). CDR3 length: 15 amino acids. V was clipped by 5 bases and J by 3 bases; unmatched bases: 5. The DNA for the CDR3 is TGTGCCAGTAGTCTCCAGGGGGCGGACACCGGGGAGCTGTTTTTT. It is translated as CASSLQGADTGELFF.

This chain joins TRBV7-5 and TRBJ1-5; TRBD1, the D gene given by the table, was not confirmed from the DNA. TRBV7-5 is a pseudogene segment. The CDR3 is 12 amino acids. CDR3 sequence (DNA): TGTGCCAGACAGGGATACAATCAGCCCCAGCATTTT. Amino acids: CARQGYNQPQHF.

V and J are TRBV19 and TRBJ1-6, with 8 bases lining up with TRBD1. There are 18 residues in the CDR3. Trimming cost V 4 bases and J 0 bases; bases outside gene matches: 8. The germline gives CDR1 LNHDA, CDR2 SQIVND (reference sequence). The chain's CDR3 is CASSTIWTGSSYNSPLHF. The CDR3 DNA reads TGTGCCAGTAGTACAATCTGGACAGGGAGCTCCTATAATTCACCCCTCCACTTT.

The chain has TRBV28 and TRBJ1-4; D is unresolved. V was pared by 3 bases and J by 7 bases, with 3 bases between. In germline, CDR1 is MDHEN, CDR2 SYDVKM. The CDR3 has 11 amino acids. CDR3 nucleotide sequence: TGTGCCAGCAGTTTTAGTGAAAAACTGTTTTTT. Its protein product is CASSFSEKLFF.

V and J are TRBV27 and TRBJ2-7; tentatively, D is TRBD2 (6 bases). Trimming shortened V by 3 bases and J by 2 bases, and 14 bases separated the two germline ends. The CDR3 loop spans 15 amino acids. Per the germline V gene, CDR1 is MNHEY and CDR2 is SMNVEV (reference sequence). The CDR3 DNA sequence: TGTGCCAGCAGTTTTGGCGGGGAAAGGACCTACGAGCAGTACTTC. Its translation is CASSFGGERTYEQYF.

The V gene is TRBV15, the J gene TRBJ2-7; 7 positions match TRBD2. The V segment lost 0 bases and the J segment 3 bases; nucleotides outside the gene matches: 2. This CDR3 contains 14 residues. Germline CDR1 is LNHNV and CDR2 is YYDKDF (reference sequence). The CDR3 sequence: CATSRDGGGYEQYF. The CDR3 coding sequence is TGTGCCACCAGCAGAGATGGGGGGGGCTACGAGCAGTACTTC. Looking up the rest from reference TRBV15 and TRBJ2-7 gives the full variable domain: DAMVIQNPRYQVTQFGKPVTLSCSQTLNHNVMYWYQQKSSQAPKLLFHYYDKDFNNEADTPDNFQSRRPNTSFCFLDIRSPGLGDTAMYLCATSRDGGGYEQYFGPGTRLTVT.

V gene TRBV2 combines with J gene TRBJ2-3; the D gene is possibly TRBD2 (6 bases). The ends were cut back, 3 bases at V and 6 bases at J, with 10 bases in the middle. Germline V CDR1 and CDR2: SNHLY, FYNNEI. This CDR3 spans 13 amino acids. DNA for the CDR3: TGTGCCAGCAGTGAGGGGGGTACGGATACGCAGTATTTT. This codes for CASSEGGTDTQYF.

The rearrangement links TRBV7-3 to TRBJ2-6, with D maybe TRBD1 (6 bases). This CDR3 has 15 amino acids. The germline V gene encodes CDR1 SGHTA and CDR2 FQGTGA. V lost 5 bases and J 4 bases, leaving 12 bases between the germline ends. The CDR3, as DNA: TGTGCCAGCAGCCCGACAGGATTAGGGGCCAACGTCCTGACTTTC. It yields the protein CASSPTGLGANVLTF. Using reference TRBV7-3 and TRBJ2-6 for the parts outside the CDR3, the full variable domain is GAGVSQTPSNKVTEKGKYVELRCDPISGHTALYWYRQSLGQGPEFLIYFQGTGAADDSGLPNDRFFAVRPEGSVSTLKIQRTERGDSAVYLCASSPTGLGANVLTFGAGSRLTVL.

The chain recombines TRBV5-1 with TRBJ1-5; D is perhaps TRBD1 (6 bases). This CDR3 has 12 amino acids. The V gene's germline CDR1 is SGHRS and CDR2 YFSETQ. The CDR3 DNA sequence: TGCGTTCCGGCGGGGGCGAATCAGCCCCAGCATTTT. Its protein is CVPAGANQPQHF.

The V gene is TRBV3-1 (or the pseudogene TRBV3-2), the J gene TRBJ1-3; unclear D gene. CDR3 length equals 14 residues. V lost 4 bases to trimming and J lost 2 bases, with 9 bases between them. The V gene's germline CDR1 is LGHDT and CDR2 YNNKEL (reference sequence). CDR3 amino acids: CASSPQVTGNTIYF. CDR3 bases: TGTGCCAGCAGCCCTCAGGTCACTGGAAACACCATATATTTT.